This TCR beta chain was observed in a study of blood T cell repertoires in COVID-19. Overall study context: The United States, Italy and Spain were the sources of the acute and convalescent COVID-19 samples. In each case, the material was cDNA or gDNA derived from T cells, B-cell-depleted T cells, or PBMCs.

This clone was seen more than once but under ten times. As handled by the study authors: Estimates of nucleated cell counts were drawn from the amplification of reference gene primers. The table came from immunoSEQ multiplex PCR; TCRdb's copy has only in-frame clones and leaves some out. The D gene and trimming were derived from the DNA, and the V and J assignments and clone size from that table. The sample contains 65,000 to 100,000 clones, 70% to 90% of which appear only once. V was trimmed by 2 bases and J by 0 bases, leaving 17 bases between them. The CDR3 loop spans 18 amino acids. Germline V CDR1 and CDR2: MDHEN, SYDVKM.

The chain recombines TRBV28 with TRBJ1-3; D is undetermined. Sequencing used peripheral blood. The clonotype originates from a woman older than 75 with acute or convalescent COVID-19. This CDR3 is CASSLTHGGGFSGNTIYF. As DNA, the CDR3 is TGTGCCAGCAGTTTAACCCACGGCGGAGGCTTCTCTGGAAACACCATATATTTT. Full variable domain (outside the CDR3, taken from reference TRBV28 and TRBJ1-3): DVKVTQSSRYLVKRTGEKVFLECVQDMDHENMFWYRQDPGLGLRLIYFSYDVKMKEKGDIPEGYSVSREKKERFSLILESASTNQTSMYLCASSLTHGGGFSGNTIYFGEGSWLTVV.